These T cell receptor beta chains were read from a single sample in a study of STAT3 mutations in large granular lymphocyte leukemia. Sequencing was performed with immunoSEQ multiplex PCR; in TCRdb, only in-frame clones are kept and a portion is missing. The sample consists of 7,000 to 8,000 clones, roughly nine tenths of them appearing once. The sample was peripheral blood mononuclear cells. The receptors shown here come from a man aged 45 to 65 with T-cell large granular lymphocyte leukemia. Some clones in this sample may be carry-over from other donors' samples. Both conserved end residues are part of each CDR3. The D gene is left open where the match is weak. Size tells how often a clone was seen (once, few, many) or the class of an expanded clone, and some rows leave it out.

v_call	clone_size	d_call	j_call	cdr3_nt	cdr3_aa
TRBV5-4	-	TRBD2	TRBJ2-3	TGTGCCAGCAGCTTGGAGGGTAGCGGGATTCGTACGCAGTATTTT	CASSLEGSGIRTQYF
TRBV10-3	-	-	TRBJ2-5	TGTGCCATCAGTGAGGAGACCCAGTACTTC	CAISEETQYF
TRBV6-5	-	-	TRBJ1-2	TGTGCCAGCAGTTACTCCGGCCTACCTAACTATGGCTACACCTTC	CASSYSGLPNYGYTF
TRBV5-1	few	-	TRBJ2-2	TGCGCCAGCAGCCTGGACGGCTCGAACACCGGGGAGCTGTTTTTT	CASSLDGSNTGELFF
TRBV30	-	TRBD2	TRBJ2-5	TGTGCCTGGAGGGGGCCTAGCGGAGAGACCCAGTACTTC	CAWRGPSGETQYF
TRBV7-9	-	-	TRBJ2-7	TGTGCCAGCAGCTTCCGGGACGAGCAGTACTTC	CASSFRDEQYF
TRBV27	once	TRBD2	TRBJ2-7	TGTGCCAGCAGTTCTGCGGGAGGGCCCCGGGAGCAGTACTTC	CASSSAGGPREQYF
TRBV5-1	-	-	TRBJ2-4	TGCGCCAGCAGTCCGTGGGGACAAAGGCCCATTCAGTACTTC	CASSPWGQRPIQYF
TRBV5-1	once	-	TRBJ1-2	TGCGCCAGCAGCTTGGTCGGGGACGGCTATGGCTACACCTTC	CASSLVGDGYGYTF
TRBV7-9	once	-	TRBJ2-7	TGTGCCAGCAGCTTAGGCGGGGAATTCTTCTCCTACGAGCAGTACTTC	CASSLGGEFFSYEQYF
TRBV9	-	-	TRBJ2-3	TGTGCCAGCAGCGTAGTTGAGGGACCTAGCACAGATACGCAGTATTTT	CASSVVEGPSTDTQYF
TRBV7-2	-	-	TRBJ2-7	TGTGCCAGCAGCCCCTCTCTCCTCAGAGCCTACGAGCAGTACTTC	CASSPSLLRAYEQYF
TRBV30	-	TRBD1	TRBJ1-5	TGTGCCTGGAGTGGAACAGGGGGCAATCAGCCCCAGCATTTT	CAWSGTGGNQPQHF
TRBV18	-	-	TRBJ1-2	TGTGCCAGCTCACCCGCGAGTCAGGGGATGGTGGGCTACACCTTC	CASSPASQGMVGYTF